These 10 T cell receptor beta chains came from one sample sequenced in a study of PD-L1 blockade in urothelial cancer. The time point is: peripheral blood 6 weeks after treatment start. Produced via immunoSEQ multiplex PCR; TCRdb's table is partial and in-frame only. The data show about 110,000 clones, with roughly 90% seen just once and around 4% held by the top ten. The sample in question was PBMCs, obtained around atezolizumab (anti-PD-L1) treatment. The receptors derive from a man aged 55-75 years with urothelial cancer.

This sequence joins TRBV5-5 and TRBJ2-5, with D possibly being TRBD1 (6 bases). Per germline, CDR1 SGHKS and CDR2 YYEKEE (reference sequence). CDR3 length equals 14 residues. V was cut by 7 bases and J by 2 bases, with 15 bases left in between. The CDR3 region is CASGISGQQETQYF. CDR3 bases: TGTGCCAGCGGGATCTCCGGACAGCAAGAGACCCAGTACTTC.

The rearrangement joins TRBV9 to TRBJ1-3; D unclear. This CDR3 has 14 amino acids. Germline V gives CDR1 SGDLS, CDR2 YYNGEE. V lost 4 bases to trimming and J lost 3 bases, with 11 bases between them. The CDR3 region is CASSPPGSGNTIYF. The CDR3 nucleotides read TGTGCCAGCAGCCCCCCGGGGAGTGGAAACACCATATATTTT.

This clone was seen a single time. The CDR3 region is CASTGTEGSRGYTF. CDR3 bases: TGTGCCAGCACCGGGACGGAGGGATCGAGGGGCTACACCTTC. The J gene is TRBJ1-2, the V gene TRBV2, with D possibly matching TRBD1 (5 bases). Germline V lookup: CDR1 SNHLY, CDR2 FYNNEI. The CDR3 has 14 amino acids. Trimming took off 7 bases at V and 8 bases at J, with 20 bases between the two ends.

Concerning this clone itself: Mismatch with germline at one junction end may stem from a read error. DNA for the CDR3: TGCAGCATTGAGTTCGGGGTTGGTGCTTTCTTT. Its protein is CSIEFGVGAFF. This chain connects TRBV29-1 to TRBJ1-1; no firm D call. The CDR3 spans 11 residues. Germline V lookup: CDR1 SQVTM, CDR2 ANQGSEA.

This clone was seen just once. This chain connects TRBV18 to TRBJ2-7; TRBD1 matches at 7 bases. This CDR3 is built from 14 residues. Unmatched junction bases numbered 5, after V lost 3 bases and J lost 3 bases. Germline assignment: CDR1 KGHSH and CDR2 LQKENI. CDR3 amino acids: CASSPTGYDYEQYF. The CDR3 bases are TGTGCCAGCTCACCGACAGGGTACGACTACGAGCAGTACTTC.

This clone turned up a few times. The chain is built from TRBV6-5 and TRBJ2-7; D might be TRBD1 (5 bases). Trimming pared 8 bases from V and 8 bases from J, leaving 16 bases between. The CDR3 sequence is 12 residues long. Germline-derived CDR1 and CDR2 are MNHEY and SVGAGI. This CDR3 is CASLVGLLQQYF. In DNA form, the CDR3 reads TGTGCCAGCCTAGTGGGGCTATTACAGCAGTACTTC.

V gene TRBV7-2 combines with J gene TRBJ2-2, with TRBD2 as a possible D gene (5 bases). Per germline, CDR1 SGHTA and CDR2 FQGNSA. V dropped 8 bases and J dropped 4 bases, with 11 bases sitting between them. The CDR3 spans 13 residues. The CDR3 DNA sequence: TGTGCCAGCGCAAAAGCGGCCACCGGGGAGCTGTTTTTT. Translating gives CASAKAATGELFF.

The V call is TRBV5-6, the J call TRBJ2-3; 13 positions match TRBD2. The CDR3 has 18 amino acids. With V trimmed by 0 bases and J by 1 base, 5 bases remained unmatched. Germline CDR1 and CDR2: SGHDT and YYEEEE. CDR3 bases: TGTGCCAGCAGCTTGGTGGGACTAGCGGGAATTGGCACAGATACGCAGTATTTT. Its protein product is CASSLVGLAGIGTDTQYF.

V usage is TRBV18 and J usage is TRBJ2-1, with 9 bases aligning to TRBD1. The CDR3 spans 14 residues. The ends lost 3 bases at V and 10 bases at J; junction bases unmatched: 7. Germline CDR1 and CDR2: KGHSH and LQKENI. CDR3 in amino acids: CASSPDRGRGEQFF. DNA of the CDR3: TGTGCCAGCTCACCGGACAGGGGAAGAGGAGAGCAGTTCTTC. The full variable domain, in which reference TRBV18 and TRBJ2-1 provide the parts outside the CDR3, is NAGVMQNPRHLVRRRGQEARLRCSPMKGHSHVYWYRQLPEEGLKFMVYLQKENIIDESGMPKERFSAEFPKEGPSILRIQQVVRGDSAAYFCASSPDRGRGEQFFGPGTRLTVL.

The chain uses TRBV2 and TRBJ1-1, with D unclear. V lost 6 bases to trimming and J lost 4 bases, with 12 bases between them. Per the germline V gene, CDR1 is SNHLY and CDR2 is FYNNEI. This CDR3 is built from 13 residues. The CDR3 DNA sequence: TGTGCCAGCAGCCCTCTGGGCGTCACTGAAGCTTTCTTT. This codes for CASSPLGVTEAFF. The whole variable domain, remainder taken from reference TRBV2 and TRBJ1-1, is EPEVTQTPSHQVTQMGQEVILRCVPISNHLYFYWYRQILGQKVEFLVSFYNNEISEKSEIFDDQFSVERPDGSNFTLKIRSTKLEDSAMYFCASSPLGVTEAFFGQGTRLTVV.